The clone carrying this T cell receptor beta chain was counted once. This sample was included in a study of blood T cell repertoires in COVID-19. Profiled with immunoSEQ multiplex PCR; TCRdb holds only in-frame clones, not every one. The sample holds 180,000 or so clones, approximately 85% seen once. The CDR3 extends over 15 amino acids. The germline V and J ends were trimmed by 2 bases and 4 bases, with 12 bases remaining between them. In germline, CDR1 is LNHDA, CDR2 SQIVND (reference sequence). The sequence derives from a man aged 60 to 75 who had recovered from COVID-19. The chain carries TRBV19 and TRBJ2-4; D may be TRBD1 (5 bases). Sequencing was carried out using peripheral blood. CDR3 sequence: CASSIRTRGKNIQYF. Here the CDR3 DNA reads TGTGCCAGTAGTATAAGGACAAGGGGTAAAAACATTCAGTACTTC.